Below are 27 T cell receptor beta chains sequenced from a single sample in a study of T cell responses to AZD1222 COVID-19 vaccine. TCRdb's copy holds only in-frame clones and misses some; the assay was immunoSEQ multiplex PCR. The sample records some 130,000 clones, around 90% being singletons. The material was peripheral blood, obtained on day 0 of AZD1222 vaccination. The receptor source for this set is an adult in good health.

This chain uses TRBV11-2 with TRBJ1-6; D uncertain. The CDR3 contains 11 residues. V lost 5 bases, J lost 14 bases, and 10 bases lay in between. Germline loops: CDR1 SGHAT, CDR2 FQNNGV. The CDR3 coding sequence is TGTGCCAGCAGCGACCTTGTGGCCCTCCACTTT. Encoded protein: CASSDLVALHF.

The chain links TRBV9 to TRBJ1-1; 7 nucleotides line up with TRBD1. Germline loops: CDR1 SGDLS, CDR2 YYNGEE. This CDR3 is 15 amino acids long. The V gene end was trimmed by 4 bases and the J gene end by 3 bases; junction bases not matched to a gene: 9. The CDR3 sequence is CASSPRGQGDTEAFF. The CDR3 DNA is TGTGCCAGCAGCCCGAGGGGGCAGGGGGACACTGAAGCTTTCTTT.

This rearrangement joins TRBV29-1 to TRBJ1-1; 10 bases match TRBD1. Per the germline V gene, CDR1 is SQVTM and CDR2 is ANQGSEA. This CDR3 has 14 amino acids. With 6 bases clipped from V and 4 bases from J, the junction kept 8 bases outside the gene matches. CDR3 amino acids: CSVTPGQGITEAFF. DNA of the CDR3: TGCAGCGTCACACCGGGACAGGGGATCACTGAAGCTTTCTTT.

This clone was found once. V and J are TRBV18 and TRBJ1-6; 7 bases line up with TRBD1. J was trimmed by 10 bases and V by 6 bases; bases with no gene match: 9. CDR1 and CDR2 from the germline V gene are KGHSH and LQKENI. The CDR3 is 14 amino acids. The CDR3 loop is CASSQGDTGSPLHF. DNA of the CDR3: TGTGCCAGCTCGCAGGGGGACACGGGATCACCCCTCCACTTT.

The chain is built from TRBV5-6 and TRBJ1-1, with TRBD1 identical over 12 bases. Germline CDR1 SGHDT, CDR2 YYEEEE. V was clipped by 4 bases and J by 10 bases; unmatched bases: 14. The CDR3 totals 16 residues. The CDR3 loop is CASSLDGTGGFNVAFF. Here the CDR3 DNA reads TGTGCCAGCAGCCTGGACGGGACAGGGGGCTTTAATGTAGCTTTCTTT.

This clone turned up a few times. The chain joins TRBV6-5 to TRBJ2-7; TRBD1 might be the D (6 bases). The CDR3 has 14 amino acids. From germline, CDR1 is MNHEY and CDR2 SVGAGI. V lost 5 bases and J lost 6, with 17 bases in between. The CDR3 bases are TGTGCCAGCAGTACGGTGGGGGCTGGCGGCGAGCAGTACTTC. Translating it yields CASSTVGAGGEQYF.

Concerning this clone itself: The same CDR3 is also encoded by other DNA sequences in this sample. The chain has TRBV2 and TRBJ1-1, with TRBD1 as a possible D gene (6 bases). The CDR3 has 11 amino acids. Germline lookup yields CDR1 SNHLY and CDR2 FYNNEI. V dropped 6 bases and J dropped 4 bases, with 6 bases sitting between them. The CDR3 region is CASRGGTEAFF. As DNA, the CDR3 is TGTGCCAGCAGAGGGGGCACTGAAGCTTTCTTT.

The chain has TRBV18 and TRBJ1-2; D gene unclear. CDR3 size: 12 residues. CDR1 is KGHSH, CDR2 LQKENI, per germline. Trimming took 3 bases from V and 2 from J, leaving 4 bases between them. Written as DNA, the CDR3 is TGTGCCAGCTCACCGGAGAACTATGGCTACACCTTC. Its protein is CASSPENYGYTF.

The V and J genes are TRBV18 and TRBJ2-7; 10 nucleotides match TRBD1. Germline values: CDR1 KGHSH, CDR2 LQKENI. Germline trimming cut 3 bases from V and 3 bases from J; bases unmatched to any gene: 2. This CDR3 contains 14 residues. The CDR3 nucleotides are TGTGCCAGCTCACCGGGACAGGGGATCTACGAGCAGTACTTC. Translating gives CASSPGQGIYEQYF.

The chain employs TRBV30 and TRBJ1-5, with TRBD1 matching 7 bases. The CDR3 covers 14 residues. Germline V lookup: CDR1 GTSNPN, CDR2 SVGIG (reference sequence). The trim removed 5 bases at V and 7 bases at J, leaving 11 bases unmatched. CDR3: CAWARGSGIQPQHF. The CDR3 DNA reads TGTGCCTGGGCCAGGGGGAGTGGTATCCAGCCCCAGCATTTT.

CDR3: CASSTTSSSPLHF. For the CDR3, the DNA is TGCGCCAGCAGCACGACAAGCTCCTCACCCCTCCACTTT. J is TRBJ1-6 and V is TRBV5-1; no reliable D call. Per the germline V gene, CDR1 is SGHRS and CDR2 is YFSETQ. The CDR3 runs 13 residues. V gave up 4 bases and J gave up 10 bases, with 12 bases separating them.

The CDR3 coding sequence is TGTGCCAGCAGTCACAAAGGAGATTTTACAGGGGGAAAAGGTGGCTACACCTTC. It codes for CASSHKGDFTGGKGGYTF. The rearrangement links TRBV6-6 to TRBJ1-2, with TRBD1 identical over 8 bases. There are 18 residues in the CDR3. CDR1 MNHNY and CDR2 SVGAGI come from the germline V gene (reference sequence). The J segment lost 7 bases and the V segment lost 5 bases, leaving 21 bases of the junction unmatched.

The chain links TRBV6-6 to TRBJ2-2, with D unresolved. Deletions cut 5 bases from V and 4 bases from J, with 14 bases between. CDR1 and CDR2 from the germline V gene are MNHNY and SVGAGI (reference sequence). This CDR3 comprises 15 residues. The CDR3 coding sequence is TGTGCCAGCAGTCCCCCTGGTAGGGTCACCGGGGAGCTGTTTTTT. Amino acid sequence: CASSPPGRVTGELFF.

About this clone itself: Other nucleotide sequences from this sample produce the same CDR3. This chain uses TRBV18 with TRBJ1-5; the D gene is possibly TRBD1 (5 bases). Germline V gene data show CDR1 as KGHSH and CDR2 as LQKENI. CDR3 length: 13 amino acids. V was trimmed by 2 bases and J by 4 bases, leaving 6 bases between them. CDR3 protein: CASSPGGNQPQHF. CDR3 nucleotide sequence: TGTGCCAGCTCACCAGGGGGAAATCAGCCCCAGCATTTT.

This chain uses TRBV24-1 with TRBJ2-2; weak D call: TRBD2 (6 bases). This CDR3 has 14 residues. Germline lookup yields CDR1 KGHDR and CDR2 SFDVKD. V was shortened by 10 bases and J by 6 bases, with 17 bases between the two germline ends. The CDR3 nucleotides read TGTGCCACGCGGGGTTTAGGGGACGCCGGGGAGCTGTTTTTT. It translates to CATRGLGDAGELFF.

The rearrangement uses TRBV7-8 and TRBJ1-5; D remains ambiguous. Germline CDR1 is SGHVS and CDR2 is FQNEAQ. Trimming took 5 bases from V and 0 from J, leaving 11 bases between them. This CDR3 has 15 residues. In DNA, the CDR3 is TGTGCCAGCAGCCTCAAATTCGATAGCAATCAGCCCCAGCATTTT. Its translation: CASSLKFDSNQPQHF.

The rearrangement uses TRBV19 and TRBJ1-1; D remains unclear. V was shortened by 3 bases and J by 4 bases, with 9 bases between the two germline ends. Germline CDR1 LNHDA, CDR2 SQIVND (reference sequence). The length of the CDR3 is 13 residues. CDR3 DNA sequence: TGTGCCAGTAGTATTAGCCCCCCCACTGAAGCTTTCTTT. Protein sequence: CASSISPPTEAFF.

The V and J genes are TRBV4-3 and TRBJ1-1; no firm D call. There are 12 residues in the CDR3. V was pared by 6 bases and J by 11 bases, with 16 bases between. The germline gives CDR1 LGHNA, CDR2 YSLEER. The CDR3 nucleotides read TGCGCCAGCAGTAGTAATAAGTTACAGGCTTTCTTT. It codes for CASSSNKLQAFF.

V gene TRBV19 combines with J gene TRBJ1-3, with unresolved D. This CDR3 has 16 amino acids. Germline assignment: CDR1 LNHDA and CDR2 SQIVND (reference sequence). V was trimmed by 6 bases and J by 0 bases, leaving 15 bases between them. DNA for the CDR3: TGTGCCAGTAGAGGTGGGAATTTGGGCTCTGGAAACACCATATATTTT. Its protein product is CASRGGNLGSGNTIYF.

The genes are TRBV12-2 and TRBJ1-5. TRBV12-2 is a known pseudogene. The CDR3 has 13 residues. CDR3: CASRSRENQPQHF. As DNA, the CDR3 is TGTGCAAGTCGCTCCCGAGAAAATCAGCCCCAGCATTTT.

The chain employs TRBV29-1 and TRBJ2-3; no clear D. This CDR3 is 12 amino acids long. Trimming took off 4 bases at V and 1 base at J, with 6 bases between the two ends. Germline-derived CDR1 and CDR2 are SQVTM and ANQGSEA. In nucleotides, the CDR3 is TGCAGCGTTGCGGTCGGCACAGATACGCAGTATTTT. It specifies CSVAVGTDTQYF.

The chain carries TRBV7-2 and TRBJ2-7, with 9 positions matching TRBD1. Germline V gives CDR1 SGHTA, CDR2 FQGNSA. The CDR3 runs 15 residues. V shed 4 bases, J shed 7 bases, and the junction held 11 bases outside the gene matches. CDR3 residues: CASSWGDRVSVEQYF. CDR3 coding DNA: TGTGCCAGCAGCTGGGGGGACAGGGTCTCGGTGGAGCAGTACTTC. Full variable domain (remainder filled in from reference TRBV7-2 and TRBJ2-7): GAGVSQSPSNKVTEKGKDVELRCDPISGHTALYWYRQSLGQGLEFLIYFQGNSAPDKSGLPSDRFSAERTGGSVSTLTIQRTQQEDSAVYLCASSWGDRVSVEQYFGPGTRLTVT.

The chain carries TRBV30 and TRBJ1-1, with TRBD1 as a possible D gene (5 bases). With 4 bases removed from V and 1 base from J, the gap between germline ends came to 13 bases. This CDR3 comprises 14 residues. Looked up from germline, CDR1 is GTSNPN and CDR2 is SVGIG (reference sequence). The CDR3 spells CAWTLPRENTEAFF. CDR3 DNA sequence: TGTGCCTGGACTCTGCCCAGGGAGAACACTGAAGCTTTCTTT.

The chain employs TRBV4-1 and TRBJ2-7; no definite D call. Germline CDR1 and CDR2: MGHRA and YSYEKL. V was shortened by 5 bases and J by 0 bases, with 11 bases between the two germline ends. CDR3 length: 14 residues. CDR3 amino acids: CASSAIPFSYEQYF. The CDR3 bases are TGCGCCAGCAGCGCCATTCCCTTCTCCTACGAGCAGTACTTC.

V and J are TRBV24-1 and TRBJ2-1; the D is unclear. The germline V and J ends were trimmed by 3 bases and 0 bases, with 5 bases remaining between them. This CDR3 comprises 14 residues. CDR1 and CDR2 from the germline V gene are KGHDR and SFDVKD. The CDR3 bases are TGTGCCACCAGTGATACCCGCTCCTACAATGAGCAGTTCTTC. This sequence encodes CATSDTRSYNEQFF.

The chain has TRBV5-4 and TRBJ1-5, with unresolved D. There are 13 residues in the CDR3. With 0 bases removed from V and 5 bases from J, the gap between germline ends came to 6 bases. Germline loops: CDR1 SGHNT, CDR2 YYREEE (reference sequence). DNA for the CDR3: TGTGCCAGCAGCTTGGGTGGGGATCAGCCCCAGCATTTT. It translates to CASSLGGDQPQHF.

The chain combines TRBV29-1 with TRBJ1-1; 9 bases are shared with TRBD1. With 4 bases clipped from V and 8 bases from J, the junction kept 8 bases outside the gene matches. The CDR3 length is 13 residues. CDR1 and CDR2 from the germline V gene are SQVTM and ANQGSEA. This chain's CDR3 is CSVARDRDSEAFF. CDR3 coding DNA: TGCAGCGTTGCGAGGGACAGGGATTCGGAAGCTTTCTTT.